The entry that follows covers one T cell receptor (beta chain) sequence. Its target antigen remains unknown. No much larger clone exists at a distance of one base, and base qualities are not known. These data originate in a study of Graves' ophthalmopathy and Graves' hyperthyroidism (dated by TCRdb to between 2017 and 2018). Describing the broader study: Peripheral blood was collected before any treatment was given, at the time of initial diagnosis. The study used signatures of the TCR beta repertoire to tell Graves' ophthalmopathy apart from Graves' hyperthyroidism and to predict which patients would progress to ophthalmopathy. In total, 135 blood samples were TCR-sequenced: around 42 ophthalmopathy, some 80 hyperthyroidism and about 17 hyperthyroidism-to-ophthalmopathy patients. To explore V-J signatures that separate ophthalmopathy from hyperthyroidism, a discovery set of about a hundred patients was enrolled, consisting of 40 to 45 with ophthalmopathy and approximately 57 with stable hyperthyroidism. The independent validation cohort included roughly 19 hyperthyroidism patients plus 17 patients who later progressed from hyperthyroidism to ophthalmopathy. T-cell repertoires of thyroid tissue and blood were compared in over five hyperthyroidism patients. Following sample collection, hyperthyroidism patients were given methimazole at a starting dose of 30 mg daily, and ophthalmopathy patients were given high-dose intravenous methylprednisolone. The 80 to 100 discovery patients were randomly divided into training and test sets at a 7:3 ratio. Summary of the overall study and its limitations: In cross-validation, the 13-signature model distinguished ophthalmopathy from stable hyperthyroidism with just over 85% sensitivity and about 81% specificity, while in the test set the corresponding values were around 79% and 71%. No statistical method was used to set the sample size in advance, and the investigators knew which group each participant was assigned to. In validation, the model predicted ophthalmopathy progression with 55% to 71% sensitivity and approximately 75% specificity; roughly 12 predicted patients were CT-confirmed with GO in a median of approximately six months. Among expanded thyroid clonotypes with frequency above 0.001, most also showed up in blood, which suggests that blood repertoires may reflect the thyroid immune response.

Per the germline V gene, SGHTA is the CDR1 and FQGTGA is the CDR2. Its CDR3 holds 15 amino acids, cysteine through phenylalanine. Here the CDR3 DNA is all that survives: 45 bases in frame from base 1. Ends trimmed: V by 6 bases, J by 3 bases; bases unmatched to a gene: 4. Patients with ophthalmopathy had moderately to severely active disease, with a Clinical Activity Score of 3 or more, a NOSPECS grade of 4 or more, and a disease duration of less than 3 months. Anyone with other autoimmune diseases, uncontrolled infections, pregnancy or lactation was excluded from the study. Clinical symptoms, serum thyroxine, TRAb, thyroid ultrasound and orbital computed tomography were used for diagnosis. Ficoll-Paque density gradient centrifugation was used to isolate PBMCs from around 9.1 ml of fresh peripheral blood. Total RNA was extracted with Trizol reagent and quality-checked on an Agilent 2100 Bioanalyzer.

TCR beta CDR3 regions were amplified from RNA transcripts for repertoire sequencing. The first round of RT-PCR was done with HTBI primers and the Qiagen OneStep RT-PCR kit, and was followed by a second round of multiplex PCR, then size selection and purification. The libraries underwent paired-end sequencing with 100 bp reads on an Illumina HiSeq2000. Turning to the authors' computational methods: SOAPnuke was used for read processing, and reads with adapters, uncalled bases, a mean Phred below 15, or no exact constant-primer or identifier match were discarded. COPE v1.2.5 was used to merge the high-quality paired reads. Each unique nucleotide sequence was defined as a clonotype, and clonotypes were aligned to IMGT TRB V, D and J references with MiTCR v1.1. Analysis was restricted to V-J combinations with a frequency above 0.0001, which covered roughly 99% of repertoires. A TCR clonal expansion and chaos score per V-J combination was defined as the ratio of F50 clonal expansion to chaos observed in the TCRdist matrix. Welch's t-statistics and random forest were used to reduce the features to 13 V-J combinations, which were then used as input to a naive Bayes classifier. The similarity between thyroid and blood repertoires was quantified using the Morisita-Horn index. TCRdb's own reprocessing of the public reads used fastp at Q25 and MiXCR and kept productive beta chains. Each entry is one CDR3 protein sequence, shown with its most common DNA and genes. These V and J calls rely on TCRdb rather than the paper's analysis. The sample yields 13,000 to 15,000 distinct CDR3 sequences; 50% were counted once. The top ten clones comprise around 42% of the sample.

The specimen was peripheral blood. This TCR was sampled from a woman in her twenties or thirties with Graves' ophthalmopathy. Donor details come from another sample of the same person, matched by shared clones. This sequence uses TRBV7-3 and TRBJ2-5, with 13 central nucleotides matching TRBD2. CDR3 region: CASSWTSGREETQYF. The DNA sequence is TGTGCCAGCAGTTGGACTAGCGGGAGAGAAGAGACCCAGTACTTC.